This T cell receptor beta chain was sequenced during a study of response to subunit inactivated influenza vaccine. Study outcomes and limitations: With each seasonal influenza vaccination, the authors suggested, few new T cells are recruited.

Each CDR3 protein gets one entry after TCRdb re-called the RT-PCR reads with MiXCR. Among around 470,000 distinct CDR3 sequences, 6.5% to 8% were seen once, and the ten largest hold about 12%. Trimming cost V 6 bases and J 6 bases, with 8 bases left between them. CDR1 KGHDR and CDR2 SFDVKD come from the germline V gene. CDR3 length: 13 residues. Concerning this clonotype: Its target is unknown.

This specimen was PBMCs from blood, taken around 25 months after vaccination. The receptor was isolated from a man aged 50 to 69 who received an inactivated influenza vaccine. V and J are TRBV24-1 and TRBJ1-6; D is unresolved. The CDR3 bases are TGTGCCACCAGTTTGGCGGCTAATTCACCCCTCCACTTT. Translated: CATSLAANSPLHF.